This TCR beta chain was identified in a study of identical twins. This clonotype was detected a few times. TCRdb re-derived calls from the 5' RACE reads in MiXCR, one entry per CDR3 protein. Of approximately 1.8 million distinct CDR3 sequences detected, roughly 35% appear once; the ten largest clones hold roughly 0.3%. This CDR3 has 14 amino acids. Trimming took 4 bases from V and 4 from J, leaving 14 bases between them. Per germline, CDR1 DFQATT and CDR2 SNEGSKA (reference sequence). This sequence joins TRBV20-1 and TRBJ2-1; D gene unclear. This clonotype originated in a newborn girl in good health. The sample taken for sequencing was cord blood. CDR3 loop: CSAITGPPYNEQFF. DNA for the CDR3: TGCAGTGCTATAACCGGACCCCCTTACAATGAGCAGTTCTTC.